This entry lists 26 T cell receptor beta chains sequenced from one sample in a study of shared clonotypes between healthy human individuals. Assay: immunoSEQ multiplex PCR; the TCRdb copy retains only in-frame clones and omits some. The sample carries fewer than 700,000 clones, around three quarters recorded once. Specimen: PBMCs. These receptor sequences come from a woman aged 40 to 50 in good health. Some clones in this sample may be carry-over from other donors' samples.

Here the CDR3 reads CASSQRRADEKLFF. The CDR3 bases are TGTGCCAGCAGCCAACGGCGGGCTGATGAAAAACTGTTTTTT. The chain has TRBV13 and TRBJ1-4; D gene ambiguous. Deletions cut 5 bases from V and 6 bases from J, with 13 bases between. CDR1 and CDR2 (germline): PRHDT, FYEKMQ (reference sequence). The CDR3 spans 14 residues.

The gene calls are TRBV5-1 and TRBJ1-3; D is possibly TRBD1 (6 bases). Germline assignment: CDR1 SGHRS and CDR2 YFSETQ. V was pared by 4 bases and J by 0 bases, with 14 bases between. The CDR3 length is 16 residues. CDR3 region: CASSTGQSFSGNTIYF. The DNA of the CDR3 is TGCGCCAGCAGCACTGGACAGTCCTTCTCTGGAAACACCATATATTTT.

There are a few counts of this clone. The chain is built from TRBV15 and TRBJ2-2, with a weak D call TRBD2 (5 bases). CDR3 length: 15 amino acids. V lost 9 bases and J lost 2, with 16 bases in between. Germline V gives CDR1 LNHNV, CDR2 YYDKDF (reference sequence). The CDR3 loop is CATGLRRSNTGELFF. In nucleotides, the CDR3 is TGTGCCACTGGACTCAGGAGATCCAACACCGGGGAGCTGTTTTTT.

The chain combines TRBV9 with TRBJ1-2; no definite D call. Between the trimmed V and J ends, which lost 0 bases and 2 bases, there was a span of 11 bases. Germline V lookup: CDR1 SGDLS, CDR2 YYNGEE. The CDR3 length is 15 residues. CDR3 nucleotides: TGTGCCAGCAGCGTAGACTTTCGCGACAACTATGGCTACACCTTC. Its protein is CASSVDFRDNYGYTF.

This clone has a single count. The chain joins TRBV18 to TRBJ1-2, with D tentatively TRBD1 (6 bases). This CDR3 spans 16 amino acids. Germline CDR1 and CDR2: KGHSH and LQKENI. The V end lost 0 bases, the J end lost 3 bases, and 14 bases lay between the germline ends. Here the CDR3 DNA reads TGTGCCAGCTCACCACCGGTTGGGGGGCGCGACTATGGCTACACCTTC. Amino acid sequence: CASSPPVGGRDYGYTF. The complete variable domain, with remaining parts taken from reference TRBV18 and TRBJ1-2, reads NAGVMQNPRHLVRRRGQEARLRCSPMKGHSHVYWYRQLPEEGLKFMVYLQKENIIDESGMPKERFSAEFPKEGPSILRIQQVVRGDSAAYFCASSPPVGGRDYGYTFGSGTRLTVV.

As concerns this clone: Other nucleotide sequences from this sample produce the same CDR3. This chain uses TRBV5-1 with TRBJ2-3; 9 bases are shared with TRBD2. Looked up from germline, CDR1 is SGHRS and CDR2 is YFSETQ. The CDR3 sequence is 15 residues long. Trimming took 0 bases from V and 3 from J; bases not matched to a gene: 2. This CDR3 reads CASSLELAGTDTQYF. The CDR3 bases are TGCGCCAGCAGCTTGGAGCTAGCGGGAACAGATACGCAGTATTTT.

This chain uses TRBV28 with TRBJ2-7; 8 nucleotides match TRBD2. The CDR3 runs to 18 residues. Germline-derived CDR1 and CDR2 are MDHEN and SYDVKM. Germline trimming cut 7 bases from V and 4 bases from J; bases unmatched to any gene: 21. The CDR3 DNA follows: TGTGCCAGCACCGACCCCTCCCATCCCCTTAGCGGGACTTACGAGCAGTACTTC. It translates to CASTDPSHPLSGTYEQYF. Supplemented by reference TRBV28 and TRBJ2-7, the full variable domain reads DVKVTQSSRYLVKRTGEKVFLECVQDMDHENMFWYRQDPGLGLRLIYFSYDVKMKEKGDIPEGYSVSREKKERFSLILESASTNQTSMYLCASTDPSHPLSGTYEQYFGPGTRLTVT.

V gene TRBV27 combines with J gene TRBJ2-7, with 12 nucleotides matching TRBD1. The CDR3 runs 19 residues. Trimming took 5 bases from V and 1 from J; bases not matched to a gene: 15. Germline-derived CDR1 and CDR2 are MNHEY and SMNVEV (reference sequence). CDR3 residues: CASSPLSGTGGAGSYEQYF. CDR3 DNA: TGTGCCAGCAGTCCGCTTTCCGGGACAGGGGGCGCGGGTTCCTACGAGCAGTACTTC.

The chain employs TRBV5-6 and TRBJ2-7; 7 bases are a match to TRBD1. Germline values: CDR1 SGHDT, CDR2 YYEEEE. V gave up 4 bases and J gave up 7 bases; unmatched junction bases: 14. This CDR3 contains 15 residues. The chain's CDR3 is CASSARGGVFNEQYF. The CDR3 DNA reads TGTGCCAGCAGCGCCAGAGGGGGCGTCTTTAATGAGCAGTACTTC.

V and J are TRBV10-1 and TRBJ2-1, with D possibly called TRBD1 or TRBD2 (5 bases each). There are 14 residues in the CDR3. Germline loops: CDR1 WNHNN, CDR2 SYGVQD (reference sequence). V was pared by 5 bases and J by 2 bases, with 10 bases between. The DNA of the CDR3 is TGCGCCAGCAGTCGGGACCGAGCCTACAATGAGCAGTTCTTC. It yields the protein CASSRDRAYNEQFF.

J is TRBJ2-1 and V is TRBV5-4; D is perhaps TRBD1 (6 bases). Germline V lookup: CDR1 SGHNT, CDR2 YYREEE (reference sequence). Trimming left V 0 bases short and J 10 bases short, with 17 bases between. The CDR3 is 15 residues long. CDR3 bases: TGTGCCAGCAGCTTGGGAGGGGCAGGGGTCCGGGAGCAGTTCTTC. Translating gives CASSLGGAGVREQFF. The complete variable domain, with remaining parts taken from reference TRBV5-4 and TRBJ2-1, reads ETGVTQSPTHLIKTRGQQVTLRCSSQSGHNTVSWYQQALGQGPQFIFQYYREEENGRGNFPPRFSGLQFPNYSSELNVNALELDDSALYLCASSLGGAGVREQFFGPGTRLTVL.

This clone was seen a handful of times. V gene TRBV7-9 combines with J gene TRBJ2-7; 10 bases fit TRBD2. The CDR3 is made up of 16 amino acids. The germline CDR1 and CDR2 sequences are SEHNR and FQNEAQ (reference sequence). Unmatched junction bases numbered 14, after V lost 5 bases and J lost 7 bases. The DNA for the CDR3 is TGTGCCAGCAGCCCTCGACTCGGACTAGCGGTAAGGGAGCAGTACTTC. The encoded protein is CASSPRLGLAVREQYF.

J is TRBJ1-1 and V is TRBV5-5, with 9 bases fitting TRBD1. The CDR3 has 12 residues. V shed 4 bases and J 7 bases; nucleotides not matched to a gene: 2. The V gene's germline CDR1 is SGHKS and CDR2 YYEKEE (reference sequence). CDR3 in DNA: TGTGCCAGCAGCCGGACAGGGGTTGAAGCTTTCTTT. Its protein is CASSRTGVEAFF.

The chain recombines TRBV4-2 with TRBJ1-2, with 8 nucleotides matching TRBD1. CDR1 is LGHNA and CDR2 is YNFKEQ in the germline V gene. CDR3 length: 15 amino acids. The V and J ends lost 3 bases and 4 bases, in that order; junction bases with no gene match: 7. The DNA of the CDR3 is TGTGCCAGCAGCCACCGGACAGGGAAGTCCTATGGCTACACCTTC. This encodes CASSHRTGKSYGYTF.

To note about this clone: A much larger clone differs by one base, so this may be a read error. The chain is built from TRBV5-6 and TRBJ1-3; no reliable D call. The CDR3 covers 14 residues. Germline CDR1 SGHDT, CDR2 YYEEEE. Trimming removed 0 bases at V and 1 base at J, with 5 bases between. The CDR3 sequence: CASSLGGSGNTIYF. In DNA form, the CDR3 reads TGTGCCAGCAGCTTGGGGGGATCTGGAAACACCATATATTTT.

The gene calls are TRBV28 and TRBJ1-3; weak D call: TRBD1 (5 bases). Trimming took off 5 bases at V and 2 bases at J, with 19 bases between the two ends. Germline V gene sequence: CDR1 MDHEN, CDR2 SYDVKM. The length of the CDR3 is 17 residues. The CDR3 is CASSNVGGSGTGNTIYF. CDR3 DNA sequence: TGTGCCAGCAGTAACGTCGGGGGGTCAGGGACTGGAAACACCATATATTTT. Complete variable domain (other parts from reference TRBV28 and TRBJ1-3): DVKVTQSSRYLVKRTGEKVFLECVQDMDHENMFWYRQDPGLGLRLIYFSYDVKMKEKGDIPEGYSVSREKKERFSLILESASTNQTSMYLCASSNVGGSGTGNTIYFGEGSWLTVV.

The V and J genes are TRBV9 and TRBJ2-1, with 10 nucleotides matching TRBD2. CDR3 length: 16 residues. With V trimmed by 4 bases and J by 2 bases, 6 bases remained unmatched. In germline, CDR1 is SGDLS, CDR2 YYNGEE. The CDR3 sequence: CASSPRTSGAYNEQFF. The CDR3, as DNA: TGTGCCAGCAGCCCTAGGACTAGCGGCGCCTACAATGAGCAGTTCTTC.

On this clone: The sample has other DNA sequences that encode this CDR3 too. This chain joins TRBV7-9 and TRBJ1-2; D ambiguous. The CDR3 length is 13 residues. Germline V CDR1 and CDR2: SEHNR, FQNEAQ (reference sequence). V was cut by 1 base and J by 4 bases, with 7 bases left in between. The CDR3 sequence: CASSLGPSYGYTF. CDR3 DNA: TGTGCCAGCAGCTTAGGACCGAGCTATGGCTACACCTTC.

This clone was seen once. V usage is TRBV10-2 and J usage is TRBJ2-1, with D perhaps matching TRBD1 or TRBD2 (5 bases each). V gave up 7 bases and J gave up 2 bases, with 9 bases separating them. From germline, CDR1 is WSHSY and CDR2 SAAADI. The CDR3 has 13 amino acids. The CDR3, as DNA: TGCGCCAGCACTCCGGGACCCTACAATGAGCAGTTCTTC. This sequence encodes CASTPGPYNEQFF.

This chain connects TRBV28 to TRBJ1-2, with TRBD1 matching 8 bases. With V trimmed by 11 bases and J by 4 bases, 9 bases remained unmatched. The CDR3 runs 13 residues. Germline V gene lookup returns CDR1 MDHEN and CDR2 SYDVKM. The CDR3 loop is CAGRGQGSYGYTF. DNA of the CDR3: TGTGCCGGAAGAGGACAGGGATCCTATGGCTACACCTTC.

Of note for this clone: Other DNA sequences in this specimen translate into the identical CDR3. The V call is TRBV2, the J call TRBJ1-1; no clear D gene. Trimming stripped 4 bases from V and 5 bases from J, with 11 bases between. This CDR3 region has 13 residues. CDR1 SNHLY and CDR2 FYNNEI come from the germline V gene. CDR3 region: CASSAERGTEAFF. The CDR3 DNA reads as TGTGCCAGCAGTGCGGAGAGAGGGACTGAAGCTTTCTTT.

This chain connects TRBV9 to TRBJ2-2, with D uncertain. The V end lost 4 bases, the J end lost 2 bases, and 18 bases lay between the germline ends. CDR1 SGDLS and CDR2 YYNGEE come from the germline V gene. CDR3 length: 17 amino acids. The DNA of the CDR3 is TGTGCCAGCAGCCCCAGAGGAAGAAGGGCAAACACCGGGGAGCTGTTTTTT. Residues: CASSPRGRRANTGELFF.

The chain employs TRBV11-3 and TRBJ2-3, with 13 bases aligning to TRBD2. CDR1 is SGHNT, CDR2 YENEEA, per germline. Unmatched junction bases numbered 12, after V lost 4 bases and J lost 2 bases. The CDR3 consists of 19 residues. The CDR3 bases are TGTGCCAGCAGCTCCCCCGGGACTAGCGGGAATGATGACACAGATACGCAGTATTTT. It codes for CASSSPGTSGNDDTDTQYF.

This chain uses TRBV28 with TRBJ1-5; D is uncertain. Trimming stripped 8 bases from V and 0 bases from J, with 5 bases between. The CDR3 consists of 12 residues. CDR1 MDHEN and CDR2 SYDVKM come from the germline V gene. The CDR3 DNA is TGTGCCAGCGTCCATAGCAATCAGCCCCAGCATTTT. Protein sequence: CASVHSNQPQHF.

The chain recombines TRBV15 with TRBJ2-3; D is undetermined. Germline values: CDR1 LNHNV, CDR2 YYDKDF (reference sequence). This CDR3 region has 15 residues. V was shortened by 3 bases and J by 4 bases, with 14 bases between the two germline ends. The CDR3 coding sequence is TGTGCCACCAGCAGGGCGACCGACTCATCAGATACGCAGTATTTT. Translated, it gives CATSRATDSSDTQYF.

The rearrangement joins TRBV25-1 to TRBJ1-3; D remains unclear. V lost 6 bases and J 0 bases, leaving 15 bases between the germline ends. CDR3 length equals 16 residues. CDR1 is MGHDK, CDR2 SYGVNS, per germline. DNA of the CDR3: TGTGCCAGCAGCGAGCGTCAGGCTTTCTCTGGAAACACCATATATTTT. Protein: CASSERQAFSGNTIYF.